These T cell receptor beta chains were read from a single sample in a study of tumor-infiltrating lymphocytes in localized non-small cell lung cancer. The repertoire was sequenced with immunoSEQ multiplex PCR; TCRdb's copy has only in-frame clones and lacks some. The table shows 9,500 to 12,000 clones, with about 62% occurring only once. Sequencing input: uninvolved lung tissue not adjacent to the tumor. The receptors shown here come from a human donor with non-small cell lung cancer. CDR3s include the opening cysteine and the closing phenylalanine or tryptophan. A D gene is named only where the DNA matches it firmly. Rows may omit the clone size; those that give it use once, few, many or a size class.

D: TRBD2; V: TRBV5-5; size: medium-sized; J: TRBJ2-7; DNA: TGTGCCAGCAGCTCCCGGGGGGGTACCTACGAGCAGTACTTC; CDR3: CASSSRGGTYEQYF
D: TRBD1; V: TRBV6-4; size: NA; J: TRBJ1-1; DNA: TGTGCCAGGACAGGGGGCACTGAAGCTTTCTTT; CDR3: CARTGGTEAFF
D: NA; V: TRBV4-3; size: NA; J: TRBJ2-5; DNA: TGCGCCAGCAGCCCCTCTATCACGGAGACCCAGTACTTC; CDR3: CASSPSITETQYF
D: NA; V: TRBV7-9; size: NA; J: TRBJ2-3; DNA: TGTGCCAGCAGCGACCCACCTACTAAGGGACTGGCCGGATCAGATACGCAGTATTTT; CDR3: CASSDPPTKGLAGSDTQYF
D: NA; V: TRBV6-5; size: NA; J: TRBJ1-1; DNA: NA; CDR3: CASSTSGHRLF
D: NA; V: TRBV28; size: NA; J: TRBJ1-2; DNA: TGTGCCAGCAGTTTTGGGGTGGTTAACTATGGCTACACCTTC; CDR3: CASSFGVVNYGYTF
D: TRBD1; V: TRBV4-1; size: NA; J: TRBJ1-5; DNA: TGCGCCAGCAGCCAAGGTCCGCGGACAGGGAGCATTGGCAATCAGCCCCAGCATTTT; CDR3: CASSQGPRTGSIGNQPQHF
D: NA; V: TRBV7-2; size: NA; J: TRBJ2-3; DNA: TGTGCCAGCAGCTTAGTCGGGCGAAATACGCAGTATTTT; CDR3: CASSLVGRNTQYF
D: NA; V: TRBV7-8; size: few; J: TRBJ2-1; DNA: TGTGCCAGCAGCCAGCCCCAGGGGTTATACAATGAGCAGTTCTTC; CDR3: CASSQPQGLYNEQFF
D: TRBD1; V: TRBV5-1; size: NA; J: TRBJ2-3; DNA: TGCGCCAGCAGCTTGTCTCAGGGGGCTGTAGATACGCAGTATTTT; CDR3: CASSLSQGAVDTQYF
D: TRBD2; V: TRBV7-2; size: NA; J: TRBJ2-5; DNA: TGTGCCAGCAGCTTAGTCGCGGGGGGGCCCCAAGAGACCCAGTACTTC; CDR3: CASSLVAGGPQETQYF
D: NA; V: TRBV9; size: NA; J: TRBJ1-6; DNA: TGTGCCAGCAGCGTAAGGGCAGAAAATTCACCCCTCCACTTT; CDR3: CASSVRAENSPLHF
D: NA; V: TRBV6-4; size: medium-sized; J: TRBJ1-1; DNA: TGTGCCAGCAGTGCGGTCCCGGGGAGTGAAGCTTTCTTT; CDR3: CASSAVPGSEAFF
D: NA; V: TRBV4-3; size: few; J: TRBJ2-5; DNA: TGCGCCAGCAGCCACCAACAGGGTCATGGGGAGACCCAGTACTTC; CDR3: CASSHQQGHGETQYF
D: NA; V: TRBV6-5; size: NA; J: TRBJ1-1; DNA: TGTGCCAGCAAGCAGGCCCTCAACACTGAAGCTTTCTTT; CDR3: CASKQALNTEAFF
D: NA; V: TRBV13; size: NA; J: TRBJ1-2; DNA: TGTGCCAGCAGCTTCCAACAGGTGGGAGGCTACACCTTC; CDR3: CASSFQQVGGYTF
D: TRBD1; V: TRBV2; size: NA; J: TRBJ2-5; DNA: TGTGCCAGCAGGGACAGGGGCCAAGAGACCCAGTACTTC; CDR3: CASRDRGQETQYF
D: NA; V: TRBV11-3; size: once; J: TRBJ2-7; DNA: TGTGCCAGCAGCTTAGTTTCGGGGTTCGAGCAGTACTTC; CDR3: CASSLVSGFEQYF
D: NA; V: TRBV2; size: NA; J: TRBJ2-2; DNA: TGTGCCAGCGACAGGACCAACACCGGGGAGCTGTTTTTT; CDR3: CASDRTNTGELFF
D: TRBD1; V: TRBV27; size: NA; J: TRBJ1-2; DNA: TGTGCCAGCAGTCCTACTTCCCCCGGGACAGCTTCTACTAACTATGGCTACACCTTC; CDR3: CASSPTSPGTASTNYGYTF
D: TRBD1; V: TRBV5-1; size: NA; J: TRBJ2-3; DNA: TGCGCCAGCAGCTGGGGGACAGGCGGCTGGAGCACAGATACGCAGTATTTT; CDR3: CASSWGTGGWSTDTQYF
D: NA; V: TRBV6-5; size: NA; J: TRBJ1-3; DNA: TGTGCCAGCAGTTACGATCAGCAGGGCTCTGGAAACACCATATATTTT; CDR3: CASSYDQQGSGNTIYF
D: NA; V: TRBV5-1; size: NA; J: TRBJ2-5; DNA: TGCGCCAGCAGTCTGAGGGGGGGGCCGGAGACCCAGTACTTC; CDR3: CASSLRGGPETQYF
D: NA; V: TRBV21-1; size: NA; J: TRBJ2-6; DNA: TGTGCCAGCAGCAAATGGGGGACAGGTGGGGCCAACGTCCTGACTTTC; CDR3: CASSKWGTGGANVLTF
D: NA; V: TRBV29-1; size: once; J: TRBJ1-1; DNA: TGCAGCGTTGTAGAACAGGCGTCTGAAGCTTTCTTT; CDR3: CSVVEQASEAFF
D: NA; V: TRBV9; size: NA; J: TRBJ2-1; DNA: TGTGCCAGCAGCGTAAAGATCAGCTCCTACAATGAGCAGTTCTTC; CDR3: CASSVKISSYNEQFF
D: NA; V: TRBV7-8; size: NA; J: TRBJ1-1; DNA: TGTGCCAGCAGCTTGCGAAGGTCTGAAGCTTTCTTT; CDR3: CASSLRRSEAFF
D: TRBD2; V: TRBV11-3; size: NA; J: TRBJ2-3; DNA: TGTGCCAGCAGCTTAGGCTCGGCTAGCGGGGGCGGTACGCAGTATTTT; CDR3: CASSLGSASGGGTQYF
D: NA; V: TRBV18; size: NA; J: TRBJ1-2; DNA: TGTGCCAGCTCACCACGGGGATCTGACTATGGCTACACCTTC; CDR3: CASSPRGSDYGYTF
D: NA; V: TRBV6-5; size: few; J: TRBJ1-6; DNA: TGTGCCAGCAGTCTCCGGACACCCGATAATTCACCCCTCCACTTT; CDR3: CASSLRTPDNSPLHF
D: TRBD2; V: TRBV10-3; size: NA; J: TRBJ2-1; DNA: TGTGCCACCTATAGCGGGGGGGCGGACAATGAGCAGTTCTTC; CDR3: CATYSGGADNEQFF
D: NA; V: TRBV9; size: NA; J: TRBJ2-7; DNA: TGTGCCAGCAGCCCCACTATGGGGGGGGGCGCGGTTAGTTTTAGGCAGTACTTC; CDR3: CASSPTMGGGAVSFRQYF
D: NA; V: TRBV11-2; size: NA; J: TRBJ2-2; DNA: TGTGCCAGCAGCTTCAAGGGCGCGAACACCGGGGAGCTGTTTTTT; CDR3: CASSFKGANTGELFF
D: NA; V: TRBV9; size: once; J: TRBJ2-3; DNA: TGTGCCAGCAGCGTGGGGGCTAGCGGTGAAGATACGCAGTATTTT; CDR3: CASSVGASGEDTQYF
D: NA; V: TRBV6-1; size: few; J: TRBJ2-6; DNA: TGTGCCAGCAGCACAGGAGGCTCTGGGGCCAACGTCCTGACTTTC; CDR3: CASSTGGSGANVLTF
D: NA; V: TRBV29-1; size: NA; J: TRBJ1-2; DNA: TGCAGCGTTTCTGGACAGCCAGCTAACTATGGCTACACCTTC; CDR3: CSVSGQPANYGYTF
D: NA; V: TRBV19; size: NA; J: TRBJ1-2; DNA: TGTGCCAGTAGTATCCCGGGGATCGTTGGCTACACCTTC; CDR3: CASSIPGIVGYTF
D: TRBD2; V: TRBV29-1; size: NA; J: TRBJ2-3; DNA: TGCAGCGTGAAAAGGGCTAGCGGTAGCACAGATACGCAGTATTTT; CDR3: CSVKRASGSTDTQYF
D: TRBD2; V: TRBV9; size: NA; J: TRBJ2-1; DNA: TGTGCCAGCAGCGTAGACGGGAGGAAGCAGTTCTTC; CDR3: CASSVDGRKQFF
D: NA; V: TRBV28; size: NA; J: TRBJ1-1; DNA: TGTGCCAGTGGGGGACATCCATTTGAAGCTTTCTTT; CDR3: CASGGHPFEAFF
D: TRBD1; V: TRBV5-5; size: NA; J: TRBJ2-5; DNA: TGTGCCAGCAGCTCGCCGACAGGGCTAGAGACCCAGTACTTC; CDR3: CASSSPTGLETQYF
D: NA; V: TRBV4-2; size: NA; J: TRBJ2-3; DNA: TGTGCCAGCAGCCAAGTATTTAGCACAGATACGCAGTATTTT; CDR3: CASSQVFSTDTQYF
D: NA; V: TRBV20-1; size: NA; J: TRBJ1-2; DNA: TGCAGTGCTAGAAGGGGTTTCGGCTACACCTTC; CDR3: CSARRGFGYTF
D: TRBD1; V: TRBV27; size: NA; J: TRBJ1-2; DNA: TGTGCCAGCAGCCGGGACAGGGGGCCGACTTCAGGCTACACCTTC; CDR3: CASSRDRGPTSGYTF
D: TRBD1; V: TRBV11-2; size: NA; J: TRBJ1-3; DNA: TGTGCCAGCAGCCGGACAGGGGGCTCCGGAAACACCATATATTTT; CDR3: CASSRTGGSGNTIYF
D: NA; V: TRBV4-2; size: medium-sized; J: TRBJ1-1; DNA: TGTGCCAGCAGCCAAGCTGTTCGGGCTCCCATGAACACTGAAGCTTTCTTT; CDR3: CASSQAVRAPMNTEAFF
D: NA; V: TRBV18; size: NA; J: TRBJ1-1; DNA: TGTGCCAGCTCACCAGCACAGCGGAACACTGAAGCTTTCTTT; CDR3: CASSPAQRNTEAFF
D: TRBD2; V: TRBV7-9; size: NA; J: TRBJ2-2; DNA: TGTGCCAGCAGCTTAGATTTGGCGGGGGCGAACACCGGGGAGCTGTTTTTT; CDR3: CASSLDLAGANTGELFF
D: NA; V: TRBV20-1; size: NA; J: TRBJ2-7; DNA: TGCAGTGCTGGGGTTCCCTACGAGCAGTACTTC; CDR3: CSAGVPYEQYF
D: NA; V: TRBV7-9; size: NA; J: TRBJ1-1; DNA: TGTGCCAGCAGCTCCCCAGACCGACAGGCCACCGGGACTGAAGCTTTCTTT; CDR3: CASSSPDRQATGTEAFF
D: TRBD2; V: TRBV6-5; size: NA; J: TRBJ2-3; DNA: TGTGCCAGCAGCAGCGGGGGGGCCGGCACAGATACGCAGTATTTT; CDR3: CASSSGGAGTDTQYF
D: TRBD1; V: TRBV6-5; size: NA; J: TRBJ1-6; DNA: TGTGCCAGCAGTTCTCGACAGGGGGCTGATAATTCACCCCTCCACTTT; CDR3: CASSSRQGADNSPLHF